Presented here are 24 T cell receptor beta chains from one specimen sequenced in a study of blood T cell repertoires in COVID-19. Data came from immunoSEQ multiplex PCR; TCRdb stores just in-frame clones and leaves some out. The table lists fewer than 350,000 clones, about 88% of them singletons. Material: PBMCs or T cells enriched from blood (not recorded which). The receptors shown here come from a woman in her thirties or forties who had recovered from COVID-19.

The chain employs TRBV28 and TRBJ2-7, with D possibly being TRBD2 (6 bases). This CDR3 has 14 amino acids. V was trimmed by 7 bases and J by 2 bases, leaving 15 bases between them. Germline CDR1 is MDHEN and CDR2 is SYDVKM. The CDR3 DNA sequence: TGTGCCAGCATAATGCGGGGCAACACCTACGAGCAGTACTTC. This codes for CASIMRGNTYEQYF.

The CDR3 DNA reads TGTGCCAGCAGCCGTCAGGGGATGGTTAATTCACCCCTCCACTTT. It encodes CASSRQGMVNSPLHF. The chain links TRBV7-2 to TRBJ1-6, with D tentatively TRBD1 (6 bases). Trimming took 5 bases from V and 6 from J, leaving 14 bases between them. Germline-derived CDR1 and CDR2 are SGHTA and FQGNSA. The CDR3 extends over 15 amino acids.

The J gene is TRBJ1-5, the V gene TRBV28; 7 bases match TRBD1. Germline-derived CDR1 and CDR2 are MDHEN and SYDVKM. V lost 6 bases and J lost 5; bases outside the gene matches: 1. This CDR3 has 12 amino acids. CDR3 protein: CASRTGDQPQHF. CDR3 DNA sequence: TGTGCCAGCAGAACAGGGGATCAGCCCCAGCATTTT.

V usage is TRBV30 and J usage is TRBJ2-2; a weak D match, TRBD1 (5 bases). This CDR3 is built from 13 residues. Looked up from germline, CDR1 is GTSNPN and CDR2 is SVGIG (reference sequence). The germline V and J ends were trimmed by 1 base and 4 bases, with 7 bases remaining between them. The CDR3 nucleotides read TGTGCCTGGAGTGCGCAGGGCACCGGGGAGCTGTTTTTT. Its protein is CAWSAQGTGELFF. Filled out from reference TRBV30 and TRBJ2-2, the complete variable domain reads SQTIHQWPATLVQPVGSPLSLECTVEGTSNPNLYWYRQAAGRGLQLLFYSVGIGQISSEVPQNLSASRPQDRQFILSSKKLLLSDSGFYLCAWSAQGTGELFFGEGSRLTVL.

Of note for this clone: This may be a read error: a much more frequent sequence differs by one nucleotide. The J gene is TRBJ2-7, the V gene TRBV27; D not certain. V dropped 6 bases and J dropped 0 bases, with 3 bases sitting between them. The CDR3 loop spans 11 amino acids. Germline CDR1 and CDR2: MNHEY and SMNVEV (reference sequence). For the CDR3, the DNA is TGTGCCAGCAGCCTCTCCTACGAGCAGTACTTC. It yields the protein CASSLSYEQYF.

This chain uses TRBV14 with TRBJ1-6; D call uncertain. Deletions cut 5 bases from V and 0 bases from J, with 5 bases between. The CDR3 sequence is 14 residues long. CDR1 SGHDN and CDR2 FVKESK come from the germline V gene. CDR3 in DNA: TGTGCCAGCAGCATGAGCTCCTATAATTCACCCCTCCACTTT. Protein sequence: CASSMSSYNSPLHF.

The genes are TRBV7-9 and TRBJ2-7, with 9 bases matching TRBD1. Trimming cost V 5 bases and J 3 bases; bases outside gene matches: 8. Germline V gene lookup returns CDR1 SEHNR and CDR2 FQNEAQ (reference sequence). The CDR3 contains 15 residues. The CDR3: CASSQTGGRSYEQYF. CDR3 sequence (DNA): TGTGCCAGCAGCCAAACAGGGGGCAGGAGCTACGAGCAGTACTTC.

The rearrangement links TRBV21-1 to TRBJ2-5; the table's D call TRBD1 went unverified against the DNA. TRBV21-1 is a pseudogene locus. This CDR3 comprises 16 residues. The CDR3 region is CASSRDEIWQEETQYF. DNA for the CDR3: TGTGCCAGCAGCAGAGACGAAATTTGGCAGGAAGAGACCCAGTACTTC.

In this sample, this clone turned up once. The V call is TRBV3-1 (or the pseudogene TRBV3-2), the J call TRBJ2-3; 9 bases map to TRBD2. This CDR3 has 15 amino acids. V lost 1 base to trimming and J lost 1 base; unmatched junction nucleotides: 0. Looked up from germline, CDR1 is LGHDT and CDR2 is YNNKEL (reference sequence). The DNA of the CDR3 is TGTGCCAGCAGCCAAGGACTAGCGGGCACAGATACGCAGTATTTT. Translated: CASSQGLAGTDTQYF.

The J gene is TRBJ1-2, the V gene TRBV9; maybe TRBD1 (5 bases). CDR1 is SGDLS, CDR2 YYNGEE, per germline. V lost 2 bases and J lost 4, with 12 bases in between. This CDR3 has 14 residues. The CDR3 DNA is TGTGCCAGCAGCGTCGGGACTTTTTCCTATGGCTACACCTTC. Its translation is CASSVGTFSYGYTF.

The chain employs TRBV6-5 and TRBJ1-5; D may be TRBD1 (5 bases). Germline assignment: CDR1 MNHEY and CDR2 SVGAGI. The ends were cut back, 6 bases at V and 0 bases at J, with 12 bases in the middle. The CDR3 is 15 amino acids. The CDR3 reads CASRKGQNSNQPQHF. As DNA, the CDR3 is TGTGCCAGCAGGAAAGGACAAAATAGCAATCAGCCCCAGCATTTT.

The V and J genes are TRBV6-5 and TRBJ2-3, with 7 nucleotides matching TRBD2. CDR1 and CDR2 (germline): MNHEY, SVGAGI. CDR3 size: 15 residues. J lost 6 bases, V lost 6 bases, and 12 bases had no gene match. CDR3: CASRTSSGVADTQYF. The CDR3 nucleotides are TGTGCCAGCAGGACTAGCTCAGGAGTAGCGGATACGCAGTATTTT.

This rearrangement joins TRBV10-1 to TRBJ2-2; the D gene is possibly TRBD2 (6 bases). Germline-derived CDR1 and CDR2 are WNHNN and SYGVQD (reference sequence). This CDR3 spans 15 amino acids. The V end was cut by 5 bases, the J end by 5 bases, with 15 bases between. CDR3 region: CASSPAGLYTGELFF. DNA of the CDR3: TGCGCCAGCAGTCCCGCGGGGCTGTATACCGGGGAGCTGTTTTTT.

The chain couples TRBV3-1 (or the pseudogene TRBV3-2) to TRBJ2-7, with 10 bases identical to TRBD1. Trimming removed 4 bases from V and 4 bases from J; junction bases left unmatched: 4. This CDR3 region has 14 residues. Germline V gene lookup returns CDR1 LGHDT and CDR2 YNNKEL (reference sequence). The CDR3 region is CASSPGTGAYEQYF. The CDR3 DNA reads as TGTGCCAGCAGCCCCGGGACAGGGGCTTACGAGCAGTACTTC.

The V gene is TRBV25-1, the J gene TRBJ1-3; tentative D call: TRBD1 (5 bases). Trimming took off 6 bases at V and 4 bases at J, with 7 bases between the two ends. Germline V gene sequence: CDR1 MGHDK, CDR2 SYGVNS. This CDR3 is built from 12 residues. The DNA of the CDR3 is TGTGCCAGCAGAGACAGCGGAAACACCATATATTTT. This translates into CASRDSGNTIYF.

The chain couples TRBV7-3 to TRBJ2-1; TRBD2 matches 8 bases. Germline values: CDR1 SGHTA, CDR2 FQGTGA. The CDR3 is 15 residues long. V trimming: 4 bases; J trimming: 7 bases; junction bases outside the gene matches: 9. This CDR3 reads CASSSSLAGWNEQFF. As DNA, the CDR3 is TGTGCCAGCAGCTCCTCGCTAGCGGGTTGGAATGAGCAGTTCTTC.

The V gene is TRBV7-3, the J gene TRBJ2-1, with a weak D call TRBD1 (5 bases). V was trimmed by 2 bases and J by 8 bases, leaving 16 bases between them. This CDR3 contains 15 residues. CDR1 and CDR2 from the germline V gene are SGHTA and FQGTGA. In DNA form, the CDR3 reads TGTGCCAGCAGCTTAGCCCCAGGGATCCACTATGAGCAGTTCTTC. It translates to CASSLAPGIHYEQFF.

The chain is built from TRBV4-3 and TRBJ2-6; a possible D gene is TRBD2 (5 bases). V lost 0 bases, J lost 4 bases, and 7 bases lay in between. This CDR3 has 15 amino acids. CDR1 and CDR2 from the germline V gene are LGHNA and YSLEER. CDR3 sequence reads: CASSQEGRGANVLTF. The DNA of the CDR3 is TGCGCCAGCAGCCAAGAGGGGAGAGGGGCCAACGTCCTGACTTTC.

This sequence joins TRBV5-4 and TRBJ2-2; D remains ambiguous. CDR1 and CDR2 from the germline V gene are SGHNT and YYREEE (reference sequence). This CDR3 has 16 amino acids. The V end was cut by 0 bases, the J end by 3 bases, with 12 bases between. The CDR3, as DNA: TGTGCCAGCAGCTTGGGTATTCGGGTCGACACCGGGGAGCTGTTTTTT. Protein product: CASSLGIRVDTGELFF.

The chain links TRBV28 to TRBJ1-5, with D perhaps TRBD1 (5 bases). Per the germline V gene, CDR1 is MDHEN and CDR2 is SYDVKM. The CDR3 is 16 residues long. V was trimmed by 0 bases and J by 0 bases, leaving 9 bases between them. This chain's CDR3 is CASSLWDGHSNQPQHF. The CDR3, as DNA: TGTGCCAGCAGTTTATGGGACGGACATAGCAATCAGCCCCAGCATTTT.

The rearrangement links TRBV29-1 to TRBJ2-2; 13 positions match TRBD2. The CDR3 loop spans 15 amino acids. CDR1 is SQVTM and CDR2 is ANQGSEA in the germline V gene. Trimming at V came to 6 bases and at J to 7 bases, leaving 8 bases not matched to a gene. For the CDR3, the DNA is TGCAGCGTCTCCGGACTAGCGGGAGTTGGCGGGGAGCTGTTTTTT. Amino acid sequence: CSVSGLAGVGGELFF.

The rearrangement links TRBV6-2 or TRBV6-3 to TRBJ2-2; 12 nucleotides align to TRBD2. The ends lost 4 bases at V and 4 bases at J; junction bases unmatched: 10. The CDR3 is 18 residues long. The germline V gene encodes CDR1 MNHEY and CDR2 SVGEGT. The CDR3 sequence: CASSSNLLAGGLTGELFF. CDR3 in DNA: TGTGCCAGCAGTTCCAACTTACTAGCGGGAGGACTCACCGGGGAGCTGTTTTTT.

J is TRBJ1-2 and V is TRBV2, with D possibly TRBD1 on 5 matching bases. V was trimmed by 11 bases and J by 2 bases, leaving 12 bases between them. Per germline, CDR1 SNHLY and CDR2 FYNNEI. CDR3 size: 12 residues. DNA for the CDR3: TGTGCCGGCTCGGGGGGGAACTATGGCTACACCTTC. Amino acid sequence: CAGSGGNYGYTF.

The V and J genes are TRBV2 and TRBJ1-5, with 7 bases matching TRBD1. This CDR3 is 14 amino acids long. The V and J ends lost 6 bases and 4 bases, in that order; junction bases with no gene match: 6. Germline CDR1 and CDR2: SNHLY and FYNNEI. In DNA form, the CDR3 reads TGTGCCAGCAGCTTAGACAGGGTGAATCAGCCCCAGCATTTT. This gives the protein CASSLDRVNQPQHF. The full variable domain, completed using reference TRBV2 and TRBJ1-5, is EPEVTQTPSHQVTQMGQEVILRCVPISNHLYFYWYRQILGQKVEFLVSFYNNEISEKSEIFDDQFSVERPDGSNFTLKIRSTKLEDSAMYFCASSLDRVNQPQHFGDGTRLSIL.